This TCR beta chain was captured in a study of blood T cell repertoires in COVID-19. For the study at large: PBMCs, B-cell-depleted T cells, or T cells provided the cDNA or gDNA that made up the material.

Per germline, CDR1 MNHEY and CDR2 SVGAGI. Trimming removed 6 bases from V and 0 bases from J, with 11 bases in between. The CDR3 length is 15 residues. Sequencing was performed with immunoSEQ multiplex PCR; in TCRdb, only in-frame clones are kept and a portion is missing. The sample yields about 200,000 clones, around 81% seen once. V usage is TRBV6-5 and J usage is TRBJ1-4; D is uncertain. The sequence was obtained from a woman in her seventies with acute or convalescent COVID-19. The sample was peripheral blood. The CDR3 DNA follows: TGTGCCAGCAGGCCGTCGACAACAACTAATGAAAAACTGTTTTTT. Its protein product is CASRPSTTTNEKLFF.